The 18 T cell receptor beta chains below all came from one sample that was sequenced in a study of beta chain features in type 1 diabetes. Regarding the study as a whole: Among patients with Type 1 diabetes, TCRB CDR3s were moderately but significantly shorter in every one of the four CD4+ subsets.

cDNA synthesis used the whole RNA isolate, giving expressed TCRB sequences. The protocol was immunoSEQ multiplex PCR, while the TCRdb copy is restricted to in-frame clones and leaves out a portion. The table records some 660,000 clones, over 12% of them present only once. No antigens are known for them. Sequenced sample: naive CD4+ T cells from blood. The source of these receptors is a man younger than 35 with type 1 diabetes.

Remarks on this clone: The same CDR3 can be traced to other DNA sequences in this sample. This rearrangement joins TRBV4-2 to TRBJ2-3; D is undetermined. V gave up 6 bases and J gave up 3 bases, with 4 bases separating them. The CDR3 has 11 amino acids. Germline CDR1 reads LGHNA; CDR2 reads YNFKEQ. The CDR3 here is CASSQTDTQYF. The CDR3 DNA reads TGTGCCAGCAGTCAAACAGATACGCAGTATTTT.

This clone was observed a few times. The chain uses TRBV7-3 and TRBJ2-2; TRBD2 matches 7 bases. In germline, CDR1 is SGHTA, CDR2 FQGTGA. The CDR3 length is 14 residues. V dropped 8 bases and J dropped 6; count of bases not matched to a gene: 9. CDR3 in DNA: TGTGCCAGCCGCGCCCCGGGGGGTCCCGGGGAGCTGTTTTTT. Encoded protein: CASRAPGGPGELFF.

The chain links TRBV4-2 to TRBJ1-5; D is perhaps TRBD1 (6 bases). The CDR3 has 14 amino acids. The ends were cut back, 4 bases at V and 6 bases at J, with 13 bases in the middle. Per germline, CDR1 LGHNA and CDR2 YNFKEQ. CDR3 region: CASSPPGVGQPQHF. CDR3 DNA: TGTGCCAGCAGCCCCCCAGGGGTTGGTCAGCCCCAGCATTTT.

This clone showed up just a few times. The rearrangement links TRBV9 to TRBJ2-1; the D is unclear. Trimming pared 0 bases from V and 11 bases from J, leaving 9 bases between. Germline V CDR1 and CDR2: SGDLS, YYNGEE. The length of the CDR3 is 12 residues. CDR3 sequence reads: CASSVATSQQFF. The CDR3 coding sequence is TGTGCCAGCAGCGTAGCCACAAGTCAGCAGTTCTTC.

This clone was counted between two and nine times. The genes are TRBV29-1 and TRBJ2-3; 8 bases agree with TRBD1. The V gene's germline CDR1 is SQVTM and CDR2 ANQGSEA. CDR3 length: 15 residues. V dropped 2 bases and J dropped 1; count of bases not matched to a gene: 5. CDR3 coding DNA: TGCAGCGTTGAAACCGAGACAGGGGGCACAGATACGCAGTATTTT. Translation gives CSVETETGGTDTQYF.

There are many counts of this clone. Other nucleotide sequences in the sample specify the same CDR3. The chain has TRBV5-4 and TRBJ2-5; D unresolved. Per germline, CDR1 SGHNT and CDR2 YYREEE (reference sequence). Trimming took 2 bases from V and 2 from J, leaving 1 base between them. The CDR3 totals 11 residues. As DNA, the CDR3 is TGTGCCAGCAGCTTACAAGAGACCCAGTACTTC. Amino acids: CASSLQETQYF. Full variable domain (missing parts from reference TRBV5-4 and TRBJ2-5): ETGVTQSPTHLIKTRGQQVTLRCSSQSGHNTVSWYQQALGQGPQFIFQYYREEENGRGNFPPRFSGLQFPNYSSELNVNALELDDSALYLCASSLQETQYFGPGTRLLVL.

The chain uses TRBV9 and TRBJ1-6; a possible D gene is TRBD1 (6 bases). CDR1 is SGDLS and CDR2 is YYNGEE in the germline V gene. V lost 4 bases to trimming and J lost 12 bases, with 20 bases between them. This CDR3 contains 15 residues. In DNA form, the CDR3 reads TGTGCCAGCAGCACACCGGGGGGGCAGCTAAGACCCCTCCACTTT. It translates to CASSTPGGQLRPLHF.

This clone occurred a few times. The rearrangement joins TRBV7-9 to TRBJ2-5; 9 positions agree with TRBD1. Germline V lookup: CDR1 SEHNR, CDR2 FQNEAQ (reference sequence). CDR3 length: 14 amino acids. The J segment lost 5 bases and the V segment lost 3 bases, leaving 4 bases of the junction unmatched. CDR3: CASSLGQGPETQYF. The DNA for the CDR3 is TGTGCCAGCAGCTTGGGACAGGGACCCGAGACCCAGTACTTC.

This clone showed up just a few times. The chain has TRBV6-4 and TRBJ2-1, with D perhaps TRBD1 (6 bases). The CDR3 is made up of 16 amino acids. V gave up 6 bases and J gave up 2 bases, with 17 bases separating them. The germline V gene has CDR1 MRHNA and CDR2 SNTAGT. This chain's CDR3 is CASSYRGGQTYNEQFF. The CDR3, as DNA: TGTGCCAGCAGCTACCGAGGAGGACAGACCTACAATGAGCAGTTCTTC.

The V call is TRBV5-4, the J call TRBJ2-5, with D tentatively TRBD2 (6 bases). Between the trimmed V and J ends, which lost 5 bases and 0 bases, there was a span of 11 bases. Germline CDR1 and CDR2: SGHNT and YYREEE (reference sequence). This CDR3 is 14 amino acids long. CDR3 in amino acids: CASREGTDQETQYF. The CDR3 DNA reads as TGTGCCAGCAGGGAGGGGACCGACCAAGAGACCCAGTACTTC.

In this sample, this clone turned up a few times. The chain is built from TRBV25-1 and TRBJ2-7; maybe TRBD2 (6 bases). V was cut by 0 bases and J by 6 bases, with 9 bases left in between. The CDR3 is 13 amino acids. Germline V gene sequence: CDR1 MGHDK, CDR2 SYGVNS. The CDR3 spells CASSEYLGGEQYF. The CDR3 coding sequence is TGTGCCAGCAGTGAATATTTGGGAGGCGAGCAGTACTTC.

This clone was counted only a few times. The CDR3 here is CASSSGRFTEAFF. As DNA, the CDR3 is TGTGCCAGCAGCTCGGGACGATTCACTGAAGCTTTCTTT. This chain joins TRBV7-2 and TRBJ1-1; perhaps TRBD1 as D (5 bases). The ends were cut back, 4 bases at V and 4 bases at J, with 10 bases in the middle. CDR1 is SGHTA and CDR2 is FQGNSA in the germline V gene. CDR3 length: 13 residues. The complete variable domain, with remaining parts taken from reference TRBV7-2 and TRBJ1-1, reads GAGVSQSPSNKVTEKGKDVELRCDPISGHTALYWYRQSLGQGLEFLIYFQGNSAPDKSGLPSDRFSAERTGGSVSTLTIQRTQQEDSAVYLCASSSGRFTEAFFGQGTRLTVV.

The V gene is TRBV14, the J gene TRBJ1-2; D possibly corresponds to TRBD1 (6 bases). CDR3 length equals 15 residues. The germline V gene has CDR1 SGHDN and CDR2 FVKESK. The V gene lost 4 bases and the J gene lost 6 bases, with 18 bases spanning the gap. The CDR3 spells CASSPPGGRADGYTF. For the CDR3, the DNA is TGTGCCAGCAGCCCCCCGGGGGGGCGGGCAGATGGCTACACCTTC.

In this sample, this clone turned up a few times. The V gene is TRBV30, the J gene TRBJ2-1; TRBD1 might be the D (5 bases). Germline loops: CDR1 GTSNPN, CDR2 SVGIG (reference sequence). The CDR3 spans 13 residues. The germline V and J ends were trimmed by 4 bases and 2 bases, with 9 bases remaining between them. The CDR3 loop reads CAWNRNTYNEQFF. The CDR3 DNA reads TGTGCCTGGAACAGGAATACCTACAATGAGCAGTTCTTC.

CDR3 in amino acids: CAEPTKGKAYEQYF. DNA of the CDR3: TGCGCCGAACCCACGAAGGGGAAAGCCTACGAGCAGTACTTC. This chain uses TRBV23-1 with TRBJ2-7; D may be TRBD1 (5 bases). TRBV23-1 is an open reading frame whose function is uncertain. Trimming shortened V by 11 bases and J by 2 bases, and 19 bases separated the two germline ends. This CDR3 is 14 amino acids long.

This clone appeared a few times. This rearrangement joins TRBV9 to TRBJ2-1; D remains unclear. The CDR3 is 13 amino acids. Germline CDR1 is SGDLS and CDR2 is YYNGEE. V lost 2 bases, J lost 5 bases, and 8 bases lay in between. CDR3 sequence reads: CASSVGQNNEQFF. The DNA of the CDR3 is TGTGCCAGCAGCGTTGGCCAAAACAATGAGCAGTTCTTC.

A remark on this clone: The same CDR3 can be traced to other DNA sequences in this sample. The J gene is TRBJ1-6, the V gene TRBV30; D unresolved. CDR1 GTSNPN and CDR2 SVGIG come from the germline V gene (reference sequence). The CDR3 is made up of 11 amino acids. V dropped 3 bases and J dropped 7 bases, with 4 bases sitting between them. CDR3 nucleotide sequence: TGTGCCTGGAGCGTAAATTCACCCCTCCACTTT. This codes for CAWSVNSPLHF.

This rearrangement joins TRBV7-2 to TRBJ2-5, with 12 bases that match TRBD2. This CDR3 has 17 amino acids. Trimming at V came to 3 bases and at J to 2 bases, leaving 7 bases not matched to a gene. Germline CDR1 SGHTA, CDR2 FQGNSA. The CDR3 reads CASSFYGLAGIQETQYF. The CDR3 region has the DNA TGTGCCAGCAGCTTCTACGGACTAGCGGGGATTCAAGAGACCCAGTACTTC.